Below, 5 T cell receptor beta chains from the same sample are listed, as sequenced in a study of blood T cell repertoires in COVID-19. Only in-frame clones appear in the TCRdb table, and some are missing; sequencing was by immunoSEQ multiplex PCR. The sample includes over 350,000 clones, about nine tenths of them seen just once. Specimen: PBMCs or T cells enriched from blood (not recorded which). Every receptor here comes from a woman aged 40 to 50 who had been exposed to COVID-19.

A remark on this clone: Other nucleotide sequences from this sample produce the same CDR3. The rearrangement links TRBV5-1 to TRBJ2-3; no definite D call. V was pared by 4 bases and J by 0 bases, with 3 bases between. The CDR3 runs to 12 residues. Per germline, CDR1 SGHRS and CDR2 YFSETQ. DNA of the CDR3: TGCGCCAGCAGCCTAAGCACAGATACGCAGTATTTT. Its protein product is CASSLSTDTQYF.

The CDR3 spells CASSWGRQDTEAFF. DNA of the CDR3: TGTGCCAGCAGTTGGGGGAGACAGGACACTGAAGCTTTCTTT. The chain recombines TRBV6-5 with TRBJ1-1; tentative D call: TRBD1 (6 bases). Germline CDR1 reads MNHEY; CDR2 reads SVGAGI. This CDR3 region has 14 residues. V lost 4 bases and J 3 bases, leaving 12 bases between the germline ends.

V and J are TRBV18 and TRBJ1-2; tentative D call: TRBD1 (6 bases). V shed 3 bases and J shed 4 bases, with 18 bases lying between them. The CDR3 consists of 16 residues. CDR1 and CDR2 from the germline V gene are KGHSH and LQKENI. CDR3 in amino acids: CASSPGATPLPYGYTF. Here the CDR3 DNA reads TGTGCCAGCTCACCGGGGGCGACCCCGTTACCCTATGGCTACACCTTC.

V and J are TRBV6-1 and TRBJ1-2, with 9 bases identical to TRBD1. Germline CDR1 and CDR2: MNHNS and SASEGT. This CDR3 region has 16 residues. V shed 1 base, J shed 4 bases, and the junction held 7 bases outside the gene matches. Here the CDR3 DNA reads TGTGCCAGCAGTGAAGAAATGACAGGGGGACCCTATGGCTACACCTTC. Translation gives CASSEEMTGGPYGYTF.

This chain joins TRBV10-2 and TRBJ2-7; TRBD1 matches at 8 bases. The length of the CDR3 is 12 residues. In germline, CDR1 is WSHSY, CDR2 SAAADI. V shed 8 bases and J 7 bases; nucleotides not matched to a gene: 7. CDR3 amino acids: CASEGTGTEQYF. DNA for the CDR3: TGCGCCAGCGAAGGGACAGGAACTGAGCAGTACTTC.